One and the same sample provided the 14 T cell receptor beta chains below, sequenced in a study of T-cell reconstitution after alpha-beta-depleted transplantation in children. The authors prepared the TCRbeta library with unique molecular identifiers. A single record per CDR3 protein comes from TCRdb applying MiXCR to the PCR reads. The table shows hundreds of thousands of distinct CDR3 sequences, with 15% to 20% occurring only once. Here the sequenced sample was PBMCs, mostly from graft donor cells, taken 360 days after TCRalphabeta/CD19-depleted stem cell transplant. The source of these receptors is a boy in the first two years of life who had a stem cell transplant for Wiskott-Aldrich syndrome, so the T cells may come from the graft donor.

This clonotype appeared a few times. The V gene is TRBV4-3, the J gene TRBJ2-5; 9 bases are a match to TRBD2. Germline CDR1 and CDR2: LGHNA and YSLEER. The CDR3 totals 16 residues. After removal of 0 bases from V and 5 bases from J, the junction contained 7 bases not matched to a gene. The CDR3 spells CASSQDRLAGRETQYF. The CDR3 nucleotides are TGCGCCAGCAGCCAAGATCGGCTAGCGGGAAGGGAGACCCAGTACTTC.

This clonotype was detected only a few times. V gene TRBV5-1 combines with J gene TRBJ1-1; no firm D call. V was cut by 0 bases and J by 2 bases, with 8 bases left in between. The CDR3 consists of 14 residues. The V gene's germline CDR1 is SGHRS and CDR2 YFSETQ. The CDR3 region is CASSLAPANTEAFF. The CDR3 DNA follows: TGCGCCAGCAGCTTGGCCCCGGCCAACACTGAAGCTTTCTTT.

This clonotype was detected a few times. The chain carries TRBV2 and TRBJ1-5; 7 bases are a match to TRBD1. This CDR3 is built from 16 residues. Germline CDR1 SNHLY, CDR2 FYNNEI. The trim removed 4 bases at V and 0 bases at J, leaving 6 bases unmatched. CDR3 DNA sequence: TGTGCCAGCAGTGTGTCCAGGGGGGATAGCAATCAGCCCCAGCATTTT. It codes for CASSVSRGDSNQPQHF.

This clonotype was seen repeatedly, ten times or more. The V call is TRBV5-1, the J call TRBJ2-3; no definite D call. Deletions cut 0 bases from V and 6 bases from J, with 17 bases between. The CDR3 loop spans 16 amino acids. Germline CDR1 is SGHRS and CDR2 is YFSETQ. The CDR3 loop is CASSLAGYSPRDTQYF. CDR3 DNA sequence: TGCGCCAGCAGCTTGGCCGGTTACAGTCCCCGGGATACGCAGTATTTT.

DNA of the CDR3: TGCAGCGTTGAAGATTGGGGACAGGGCACTGAAGCTTTCTTT. It translates to CSVEDWGQGTEAFF. The chain employs TRBV29-1 and TRBJ1-1, with 9 nucleotides matching TRBD1. Germline CDR1 SQVTM, CDR2 ANQGSEA. V gave up 0 bases and J gave up 4 bases; unmatched junction bases: 3. This CDR3 has 14 residues.

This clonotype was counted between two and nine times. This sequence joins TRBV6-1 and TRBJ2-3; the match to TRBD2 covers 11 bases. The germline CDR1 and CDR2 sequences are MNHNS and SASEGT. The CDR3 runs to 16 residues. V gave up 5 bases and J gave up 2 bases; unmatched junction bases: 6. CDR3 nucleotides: TGTGCCAGCAGTCAACGGACTAGCGGGTACACAGATACGCAGTATTTT. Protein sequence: CASSQRTSGYTDTQYF.

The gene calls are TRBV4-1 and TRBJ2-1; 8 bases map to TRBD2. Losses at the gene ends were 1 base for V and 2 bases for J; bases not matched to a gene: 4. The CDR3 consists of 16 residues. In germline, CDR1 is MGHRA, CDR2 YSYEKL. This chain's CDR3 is CASSQVLAAPYNEQFF. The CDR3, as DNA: TGCGCCAGCAGCCAAGTACTAGCGGCCCCCTACAATGAGCAGTTCTTC.

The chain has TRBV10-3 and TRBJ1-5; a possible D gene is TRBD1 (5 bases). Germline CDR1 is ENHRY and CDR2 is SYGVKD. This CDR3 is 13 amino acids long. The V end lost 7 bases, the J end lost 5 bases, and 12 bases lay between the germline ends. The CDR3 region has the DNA TGTGCCATCAAGGCAGCGGGGGATCAGCCCCAGCATTTT. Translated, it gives CAIKAAGDQPQHF.

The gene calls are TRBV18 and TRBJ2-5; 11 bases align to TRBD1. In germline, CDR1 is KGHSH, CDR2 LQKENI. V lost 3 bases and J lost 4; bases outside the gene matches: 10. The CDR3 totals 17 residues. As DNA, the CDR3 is TGTGCCAGCTCACCGATCCGGACAGGGGGCCTGGGAGAGACCCAGTACTTC. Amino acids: CASSPIRTGGLGETQYF.

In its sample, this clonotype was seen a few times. CDR3 loop: CSARGDVQGETQYF. For the CDR3, the DNA is TGCAGTGCTAGAGGGGACGTCCAAGGGGAGACCCAGTACTTC. The chain employs TRBV20-1 and TRBJ2-5, with D perhaps matching TRBD1 or TRBD2 (5 bases each). V dropped 1 base and J dropped 5 bases, with 14 bases sitting between them. The CDR3 loop spans 14 amino acids. Germline loops: CDR1 DFQATT, CDR2 SNEGSKA (reference sequence).

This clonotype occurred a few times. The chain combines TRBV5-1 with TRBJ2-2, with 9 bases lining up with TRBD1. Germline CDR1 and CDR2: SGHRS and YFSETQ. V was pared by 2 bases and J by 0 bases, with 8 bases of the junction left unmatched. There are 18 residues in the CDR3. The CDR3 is CASSFTRDRDTNTGELFF. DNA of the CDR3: TGCGCCAGCAGCTTCACCCGGGACAGGGACACGAACACCGGGGAGCTGTTTTTT. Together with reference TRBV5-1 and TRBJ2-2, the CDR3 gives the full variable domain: KAGVTQTPRYLIKTRGQQVTLSCSPISGHRSVSWYQQTPGQGLQFLFEYFSETQRNKGNFPGRFSGRQFSNSRSEMNVSTLELGDSALYLCASSFTRDRDTNTGELFFGEGSRLTVL.

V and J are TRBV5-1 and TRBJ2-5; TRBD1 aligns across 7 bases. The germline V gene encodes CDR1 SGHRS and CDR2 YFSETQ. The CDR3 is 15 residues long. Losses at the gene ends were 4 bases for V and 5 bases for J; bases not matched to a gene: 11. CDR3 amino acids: CASSPLTGDVETQYF. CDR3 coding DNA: TGCGCCAGCAGCCCCCTCACAGGGGACGTGGAGACCCAGTACTTC.

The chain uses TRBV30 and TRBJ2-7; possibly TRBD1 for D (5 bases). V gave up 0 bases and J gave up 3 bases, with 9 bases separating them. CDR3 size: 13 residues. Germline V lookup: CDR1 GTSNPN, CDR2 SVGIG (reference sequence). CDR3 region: CAWSVQDNYEQYF. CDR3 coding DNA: TGTGCCTGGAGTGTACAGGATAACTACGAGCAGTACTTC.

The CDR3 region is CSAIPYDRGNEQFF. CDR3 nucleotide sequence: TGCAGTGCTATCCCTTATGACAGGGGCAATGAGCAGTTCTTC. V and J are TRBV20-1 and TRBJ2-1, with 8 bases lining up with TRBD1. The V gene's germline CDR1 is DFQATT and CDR2 SNEGSKA (reference sequence). The CDR3 has 14 amino acids. The V segment lost 4 bases and the J segment 6 bases; nucleotides outside the gene matches: 8.